This T cell receptor beta chain was captured in a study of T cell responses to AZD1222 COVID-19 vaccine. Trimming cost V 7 bases and J 3 bases, with 18 bases left between them. The CDR3 is made up of 15 amino acids. Germline V CDR1 and CDR2: MDHEN, SYDVKM. Sequenced by immunoSEQ multiplex PCR; TCRdb stores in-frame clones only, minus some. The sample gives around 100,000 clones, about 82% of which show up once; over 1.2% is in the top ten. Findings of the study overall: The study reported that nearly half of spike-specific TCRs target unmutated variant regions. Without day 14 samples, only post-peak T cell repertoires were studied. At 160-218 and 743-854, vaccine-associated CD4 TCRs were dominant, and they spanned spike.

To note about this clone: Its specificity is not known.

The sample was peripheral blood, taken on day 0 of AZD1222 vaccination. This sequence was found in an adult in good health. The genes are TRBV28 and TRBJ1-2; a possible D gene is TRBD1 (6 bases). Written as DNA, the CDR3 is TGTGCCAGCAATCCCCAGTCCAGGGGCGACTATGGCTACACCTTC. This gives the protein CASNPQSRGDYGYTF.